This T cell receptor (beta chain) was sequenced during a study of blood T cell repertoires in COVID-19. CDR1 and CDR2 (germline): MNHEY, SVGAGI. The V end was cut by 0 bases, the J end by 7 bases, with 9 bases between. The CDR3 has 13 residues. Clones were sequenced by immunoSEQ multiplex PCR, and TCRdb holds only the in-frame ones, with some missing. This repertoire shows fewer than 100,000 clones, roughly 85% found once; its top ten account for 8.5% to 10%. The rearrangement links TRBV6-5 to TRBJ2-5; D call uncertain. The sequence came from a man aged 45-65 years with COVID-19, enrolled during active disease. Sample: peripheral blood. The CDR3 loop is CASSYSFLGTQYF. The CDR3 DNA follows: TGTGCCAGCAGTTACTCGTTTCTCGGGACCCAGTACTTC.